This TCR beta chain was recorded in a study of blood T cell repertoires in COVID-19. Overall study context: Acute and convalescent COVID-19 samples came from the United States, Italy and Spain. The cDNA or gDNA used as material had been derived from T cells, B-cell-depleted T cells, or PBMCs.

CDR1 and CDR2 from the germline V gene are LNHDA and SQIVND (reference sequence). This CDR3 has 15 residues. V was clipped by 5 bases and J by 0 bases, with 8 bases between them. As processed by the authors: Reference gene primer amplification yielded estimated nucleated cell counts. Libraries were prepared by immunoSEQ multiplex PCR; TCRdb keeps only in-frame clonotypes and omits some of them. V, J and clone size are those of that table, while D and trimming were read from the DNA. Of about 280,000 clones in the sample, around 87% were seen once. The material sequenced was peripheral blood. The rearrangement joins TRBV19 to TRBJ2-6; no clear D gene. This receptor was taken from a woman in her 50s who had recovered from COVID-19. The CDR3: CASSPISSGANVLTF. CDR3 bases: TGTGCCAGTAGTCCCATTAGCTCTGGGGCCAACGTCCTGACTTTC.